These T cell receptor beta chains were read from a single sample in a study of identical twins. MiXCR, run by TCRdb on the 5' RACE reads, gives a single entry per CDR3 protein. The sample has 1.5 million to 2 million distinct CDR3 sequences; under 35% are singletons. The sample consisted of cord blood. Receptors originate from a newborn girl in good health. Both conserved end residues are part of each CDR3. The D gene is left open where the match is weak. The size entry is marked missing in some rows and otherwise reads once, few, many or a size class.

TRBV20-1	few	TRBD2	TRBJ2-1	CSARRGTSGYNEQFF	TGCAGTGCTAGAAGGGGGACTAGCGGTTACAATGAGCAGTTCTTC
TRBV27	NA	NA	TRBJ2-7	CASSKGERTYEQYF	TGTGCCAGCAGCAAAGGGGAACGAACTTACGAGCAGTACTTC
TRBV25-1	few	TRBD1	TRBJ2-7	CASSITGTGATYEQYF	TGTGCCAGCAGTATCACCGGGACAGGGGCCACCTACGAGCAGTACTTC
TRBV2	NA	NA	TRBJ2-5	CASSASMGEQYF	TGTGCCAGCAGTGCGAGCATGGGGGAGCAGTACTTC
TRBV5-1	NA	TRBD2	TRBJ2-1	CASSLTLADYNEQFF	TGCGCCAGCAGCTTAACCCTAGCGGATTACAATGAGCAGTTCTTC
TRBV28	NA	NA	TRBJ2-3	CASSLGFERGATDTQYF	TGTGCCAGCAGTTTAGGATTTGAGAGGGGGGCCACAGATACGCAGTATTTT
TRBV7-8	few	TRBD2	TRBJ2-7	CASSPGGSGREVDYEQYF	TGTGCCAGCAGCCCCGGTGGGAGCGGGAGGGAGGTTGACTACGAGCAGTACTTC
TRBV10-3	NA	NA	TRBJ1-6	CAISEDSRDSPLHF	TGTGCCATCAGTGAAGACTCCAGGGATTCACCCCTCCACTTT
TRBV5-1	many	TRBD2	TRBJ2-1	CASSSLLAGVTNEQFF	TGCGCCAGCAGCTCCTTACTAGCGGGAGTAACCAATGAGCAGTTCTTC
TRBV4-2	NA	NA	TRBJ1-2	CTSSQDPGNNYGYTF	TGTACCAGCAGCCAAGATCCTGGCAATAACTATGGCTACACCTTC
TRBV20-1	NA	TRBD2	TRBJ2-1	CSAMGLADYNEQFF	TGCAGTGCCATGGGACTAGCGGACTACAATGAGCAGTTCTTC
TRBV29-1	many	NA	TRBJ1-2	CSVMEQDYGYTF	TGCAGCGTGATGGAACAGGACTATGGCTACACCTTC
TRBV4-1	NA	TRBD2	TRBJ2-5	CASSQLIAGRQYF	TGCGCCAGCAGCCAACTTATAGCGGGGAGGCAGTACTTC
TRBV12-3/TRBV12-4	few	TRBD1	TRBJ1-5	CASSLGWTGGQPQHF	TGTGCCAGCAGTTTAGGGTGGACAGGGGGTCAGCCCCAGCATTTT
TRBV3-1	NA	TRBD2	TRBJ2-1	CASSQTSGGVYNEQFF	TGTGCCAGCAGCCAGACTAGCGGGGGGGTTTACAATGAGCAGTTCTTC
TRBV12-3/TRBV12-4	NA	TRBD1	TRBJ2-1	CASMGRGKGEQFF	TGTGCCAGCATGGGCAGGGGGAAGGGGGAGCAGTTCTTC
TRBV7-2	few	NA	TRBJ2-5	CASSLGSWFWYQETQYF	TGTGCCAGCAGCTTAGGGAGTTGGTTCTGGTACCAAGAGACCCAGTACTTC
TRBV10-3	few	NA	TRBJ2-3	CAISLADFTDTQYF	TGTGCCATCAGTTTAGCGGACTTCACAGATACGCAGTATTTT
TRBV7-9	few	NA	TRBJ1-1	CASSLNRVENTEAFF	TGTGCCAGCAGCTTAAATCGCGTGGAGAACACTGAAGCTTTCTTT
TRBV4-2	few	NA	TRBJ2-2	CASSQDPAENTGELFF	TGTGCCAGCAGCCAAGACCCGGCGGAGAACACCGGGGAGCTGTTTTTT
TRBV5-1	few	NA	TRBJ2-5	CASSLSPGTRSTQYF	TGCGCCAGCAGCTTGTCACCCGGGACGCGGTCGACCCAGTACTTC
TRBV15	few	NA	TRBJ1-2	CATSSSPRDPRDGYTF	TGTGCCACCAGCAGCTCCCCACGGGATCCAAGGGATGGCTACACCTTC
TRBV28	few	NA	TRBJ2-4	CASSQDRELAKNIQYF	TGTGCCAGCAGCCAAGATCGCGAACTAGCCAAAAACATTCAGTACTTC
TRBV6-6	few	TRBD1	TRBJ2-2	CASRQQGPLSGELFF	TGTGCCAGCAGGCAACAGGGGCCTCTAAGCGGGGAGCTGTTTTTT
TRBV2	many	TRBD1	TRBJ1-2	CASSEQGARGYTF	TGTGCCAGCAGTGAACAGGGGGCGCGCGGCTACACCTTC
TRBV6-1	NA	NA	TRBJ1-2	CASSEGGVDPRGYTF	TGTGCCAGCAGTGAAGGGGGTGTCGACCCCCGGGGCTACACCTTC
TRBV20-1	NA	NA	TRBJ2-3	CSAKDPPSTDTQYF	TGCAGTGCTAAAGATCCTCCCTCCACAGATACGCAGTATTTT
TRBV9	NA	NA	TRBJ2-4	CASSTGSGDIQYF	TGTGCCAGCAGCACAGGGTCCGGGGACATTCAGTACTTC
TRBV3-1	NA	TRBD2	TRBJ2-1	CASSRGRLAGGGEQFF	TGTGCCAGCAGCCGAGGACGGCTAGCGGGAGGAGGTGAGCAGTTCTTC
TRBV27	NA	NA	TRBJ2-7	CASQGHTPYNEQYF	TGTGCCAGCCAGGGGCATACTCCCTACAATGAGCAGTACTTC
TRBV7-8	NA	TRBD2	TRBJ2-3	CASSLPLVGGALAGELTDTQYF	TGTGCCAGCAGCTTACCCTTAGTGGGCGGGGCACTAGCGGGAGAACTCACAGATACGCAGTATTTT
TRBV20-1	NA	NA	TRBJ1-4	CSAGTGHEKLFF	TGCAGTGCGGGGACGGGGCATGAAAAACTGTTTTTT
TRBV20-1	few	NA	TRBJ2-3	CSASLLTDTQYF	TGCAGTGCTAGTCTGCTTACAGATACGCAGTATTTT
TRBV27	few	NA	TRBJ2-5	CASSPIYRETQYF	TGTGCCAGCAGTCCCATATATAGGGAGACCCAGTACTTC
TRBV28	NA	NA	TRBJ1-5	CASRLGNQPQHF	TGTGCCAGCCGACTCGGCAATCAGCCCCAGCATTTT
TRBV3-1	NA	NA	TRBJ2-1	CASSQDLVPYNEQFF	TGTGCCAGCAGCCAAGATCTTGTTCCTTACAATGAGCAGTTCTTC
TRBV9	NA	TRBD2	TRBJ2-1	CASSLLAGARDEQFF	TGTGCCAGCAGCCTTTTAGCGGGGGCCAGGGATGAGCAGTTCTTC
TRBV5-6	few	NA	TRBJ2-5	CASSLATPGRETQYF	TGTGCCAGCAGCTTGGCGACCCCGGGGCGGGAGACCCAGTACTTC